The clone carrying this T cell receptor beta chain was seen at least ten times. CDR1 and CDR2 from the germline V gene are SEHNR and FQNEAQ (reference sequence). Deletions cut 5 bases from V and 4 bases from J, with 18 bases between. The CDR3 has 16 residues. TCRdb fed the reads into MiXCR, producing one record per CDR3 protein. Here the sample spans around 250,000 distinct CDR3 sequences, over 15% being singletons. The data derive from a study of T cell repertoires in cytomegalovirus infection. Looking at the study overall: Public TCR beta signatures were indicative of both CMV infection and a matching HLA type.

The gene calls are TRBV7-9 and TRBJ2-1; D perhaps matches TRBD1 (6 bases). This clonotype originated in a human donor in good health (CMV status not recorded). Some clones in this sample may be carry-over from other donors' samples. Sequencing was done on a sample of CD8+ T cells from PBMCs. The CDR3 region is CASSETGMSWYNEQFF. The CDR3, as DNA: TGTGCCAGCAGCGAAACAGGGATGAGTTGGTACAATGAGCAGTTCTTC. Full variable domain (outside the CDR3, taken from reference TRBV7-9 and TRBJ2-1): DTGVSQNPRHKITKRGQNVTFRCDPISEHNRLYWYRQTLGQGPEFLTYFQNEAQLEKSRLLSDRFSAERPKGSFSTLEIQRTEQGDSAMYLCASSETGMSWYNEQFFGPGTRLTVL.